This T cell receptor (beta chain) was recovered during a study of T cell responses to AZD1222 COVID-19 vaccine. The study, taken as a whole, reports: A reported finding is that nearly half of spike-specific TCRs target unmutated variant regions.

The germline V gene encodes CDR1 SGHNT and CDR2 YYREEE (reference sequence). This CDR3 has 15 residues. Between the trimmed V and J ends, which lost 2 bases and 1 base, there was a span of 9 bases. Concerning this clone: Its specificity is unknown.

Here immunoSEQ multiplex PCR was the method, and the copy in TCRdb shows in-frame clones only, minus some. The data contain about 180,000 clones, less than 95% of them singletons. This receptor was taken from an adult in good health. The chain employs TRBV5-4 and TRBJ2-2; D ambiguous. The specimen was peripheral blood, collected on day 0 of AZD1222 vaccination. CDR3 protein: CASSFDVRNTGELFF. CDR3 bases: TGTGCCAGCAGCTTTGATGTCAGGAACACCGGGGAGCTGTTTTTT.